These 32 T cell receptor beta chains originate from one sample sequenced in a study of blood T cells in healthy people across ages. The second PCR ran about 6 to 11 cycles with a sample-barcoded 5' primer and J-beta primers. TCRdb passed the 5' RACE reads through MiXCR, listing each CDR3 protein once. The repertoire holds about 690,000 distinct CDR3 sequences, less than 45% seen once, with roughly 30% in the top ten. Sequencing was done on a sample of blood. The receptors were gathered from a man at least 80 years old in good health.

As to this clonotype: This sequence may be a read error, since a much larger clone differs from it by one base. V is TRBV2 and J is TRBJ2-5; unclear D gene. There are 13 residues in the CDR3. Germline V CDR1 and CDR2: SNHLY, FYNNEI. The CDR3 loop reads CAGSVVYQETQYF. The DNA for the CDR3 is TGTGCCGGCAGTGTTGTGTACCAAGAGACCCAGTACTTC.

This chain links TRBV20-1 with TRBJ1-5; D possibly corresponds to TRBD1 (5 bases). The CDR3 is 12 amino acids. Trimming left V 6 bases short and J 3 bases short, with 9 bases between. Germline values: CDR1 DFQATT, CDR2 SNEGSKA (reference sequence). As DNA, the CDR3 is TGCAGTGCGAGGGGTCCCAATCAGCCCCAGCATTTT. Residues: CSARGPNQPQHF.

Regarding this clonotype: This may come from a read error, since a much larger clone is one base off. J is TRBJ2-4 and V is TRBV12-3 or TRBV12-4, with 8 nucleotides matching TRBD1. The CDR3 loop spans 14 amino acids. CDR3 protein: CASGLDDRGHIQYF. The CDR3 bases are TGTGCCAGCGGTTTAGACGACAGGGGACACATTCAGTACTTC.

As to this clonotype: One end of the junction is discordant with germline, which a read error may explain. The V call is TRBV11-2, the J call TRBJ2-3; D call uncertain. Looked up from germline, CDR1 is SGHAT and CDR2 is FQNNGV. The CDR3 loop spans 14 amino acids. The CDR3 is CASGRGRYTATQYF. The CDR3 DNA reads as TGTGCCAGCGGCCGCGGCCGATACACAGCTACGCAGTATTTT.

The rearrangement links TRBV4-3 to TRBJ2-3; 10 bases fit TRBD2. V trimming: 0 bases; J trimming: 8 bases; junction bases outside the gene matches: 11. The germline V gene has CDR1 LGHNA and CDR2 YSLEER. CDR3 length equals 17 residues. The CDR3 spells CASSQDHGSGRAGTQYF. CDR3 in DNA: TGCGCCAGCAGCCAAGATCACGGCAGCGGGAGGGCCGGTACGCAGTATTTT.

This clonotype was counted at least ten times. This chain links TRBV5-1 with TRBJ2-5; D is undetermined. Trimming left V 0 bases short and J 2 bases short, with 5 bases between. The CDR3 totals 13 residues. Germline assignment: CDR1 SGHRS and CDR2 YFSETQ. The CDR3 region is CASSLEQQETQYF. The CDR3 DNA reads TGCGCCAGCAGCTTGGAACAGCAAGAGACCCAGTACTTC.

The chain couples TRBV12-3 or TRBV12-4 to TRBJ2-3; the match to TRBD2 covers 9 bases. Losses at the gene ends were 3 bases for V and 1 base for J; bases not matched to a gene: 8. The CDR3 is made up of 17 amino acids. The CDR3 DNA reads as TGTGCCAGCAGTTTTGGCCCTAGCGGGACGCGCACAGATACGCAGTATTTT. Its translation: CASSFGPSGTRTDTQYF.

The rearrangement links TRBV15 to TRBJ2-5; unclear D gene. The last part of the DNA fits TRBJ2-1 better; the J call may be wrong. The CDR3 runs 14 residues. Per the germline V gene, CDR1 is LNHNV and CDR2 is YYDKDF (reference sequence). The CDR3 region has the DNA TGTGCCACCAGCAGAGATTCAGCCCAAGAGACCCAGTTCTTC. Translated, it gives CATSRDSAQETQFF.

This clonotype was seen more than once but under ten times. The CDR3 is CASSRHVSTDTQYF. Written as DNA, the CDR3 is TGTGCCAGCAGCCGTCACGTTAGCACAGATACGCAGTATTTT. This chain links TRBV11-2 with TRBJ2-3; D unclear. Germline values: CDR1 SGHAT, CDR2 FQNNGV. The CDR3 extends over 14 amino acids. Deletions cut 5 bases from V and 0 bases from J, with 9 bases between.

The chain employs TRBV20-1 and TRBJ2-7; a weak D match, TRBD1 (6 bases). Germline V CDR1 and CDR2: DFQATT, SNEGSKA (reference sequence). The germline V and J ends were trimmed by 6 bases and 4 bases, with 16 bases remaining between them. This CDR3 spans 13 amino acids. CDR3 region: CSATILQGYEQYF. CDR3 DNA: TGCAGTGCCACGATCCTACAGGGATACGAGCAGTACTTC.

This sequence joins TRBV6-5 and TRBJ2-2; perhaps TRBD2 as D (6 bases). The CDR3 totals 16 residues. Deletions cut 3 bases from V and 5 bases from J, with 16 bases between. CDR1 is MNHEY, CDR2 SVGAGI, per germline. CDR3 loop: CASSYFGASETGELFF. The DNA for the CDR3 is TGTGCCAGCAGTTATTTCGGGGCTAGCGAAACCGGGGAGCTGTTTTTT.

This clonotype appeared a few times. CDR3 amino acids: CASSDPAHTDTQYF. The CDR3 nucleotides read TGTGCCAGCAGTGACCCGGCCCACACAGATACGCAGTATTTT. The chain links TRBV6-2 or TRBV6-3 to TRBJ2-3; D is undetermined. This CDR3 has 14 amino acids. V was trimmed by 5 bases and J by 2 bases, leaving 11 bases between them. CDR1 and CDR2 from the germline V gene are MNHEY and SVGEGT.

The J gene is TRBJ2-1, the V gene TRBV6-5; D possibly corresponds to TRBD1 (6 bases). V dropped 5 bases and J dropped 2 bases, with 13 bases sitting between them. CDR1 and CDR2 from the germline V gene are MNHEY and SVGAGI. The length of the CDR3 is 15 residues. CDR3 residues: CASSAPGQTYNEQFF. Here the CDR3 DNA reads TGTGCCAGCAGTGCCCCGGGACAAACCTACAATGAGCAGTTCTTC.

This clonotype has a handful of counts. In DNA, the CDR3 is TGTGCCAGCAGCTTAGAGGGTTGGGACAATGAGCAGTACTTC. This translates into CASSLEGWDNEQYF. The chain uses TRBV7-2 and TRBJ2-5; TRBD1 is a possible D gene (6 bases). The germline gives CDR1 SGHTA, CDR2 FQGNSA. The ends were cut back, 1 base at V and 11 bases at J, with 17 bases in the middle. CDR3 length: 14 amino acids.

This clonotype was counted between two and nine times. This rearrangement joins TRBV18 to TRBJ2-6, with 7 nucleotides matching TRBD1. Germline CDR1 KGHSH, CDR2 LQKENI. The length of the CDR3 is 18 residues. V dropped 6 bases and J dropped 0; count of bases not matched to a gene: 11. CDR3 sequence reads: CASSYRQGKHSGANVLTF. Here the CDR3 DNA reads TGTGCCAGCTCGTACCGACAGGGAAAACACTCTGGGGCCAACGTCCTGACTTTC.

The chain employs TRBV7-8 and TRBJ1-1, with 9 bases matching TRBD1. This CDR3 has 14 amino acids. V lost 5 bases to trimming and J lost 4 bases; unmatched junction nucleotides: 5. Germline V gene lookup returns CDR1 SGHVS and CDR2 FQNEAQ. The CDR3 DNA follows: TGTGCCAGCAGCGTAGGGGACAGGGTCACTGAAGCTTTCTTT. Protein: CASSVGDRVTEAFF.

This clonotype has a handful of counts. This chain uses TRBV4-2 with TRBJ2-5; TRBD2 agrees at 8 bases. CDR3 length equals 16 residues. Germline V lookup: CDR1 LGHNA, CDR2 YNFKEQ. Trimming at V came to 4 bases and at J to 5 bases, leaving 12 bases not matched to a gene. The CDR3 DNA reads as TGTGCCAGCAGCCCCAAGAGTTCGGGGGGGCGGGAGACCCAGTACTTC. It yields the protein CASSPKSSGGRETQYF.

The table lists this clonotype with a few counts. This rearrangement joins TRBV3-1 to TRBJ1-1; D is possibly TRBD1 (5 bases). Trimming cost V 6 bases and J 4 bases, with 12 bases left between them. Germline V lookup: CDR1 LGHDT, CDR2 YNNKEL (reference sequence). This CDR3 is 13 amino acids long. The DNA of the CDR3 is TGTGCCAGCAGGGGACCAGGGAGCACTGAAGCTTTCTTT. This sequence encodes CASRGPGSTEAFF.

The chain recombines TRBV4-1 with TRBJ2-5, with D possibly being TRBD2 (6 bases). This CDR3 has 17 residues. Germline V gene lookup returns CDR1 MGHRA and CDR2 YSYEKL. Trimming pared 1 base from V and 5 bases from J, leaving 20 bases between. CDR3 residues: CASSQGPLGGVRETQYF. CDR3 coding DNA: TGCGCCAGCAGCCAAGGACCCCTAGGAGGGGTGAGGGAGACCCAGTACTTC.

This chain links TRBV5-1 with TRBJ2-5; D is ambiguous. The CDR3 has 13 amino acids. V lost 0 bases, J lost 7 bases, and 10 bases lay in between. Germline-derived CDR1 and CDR2 are SGHRS and YFSETQ. As DNA, the CDR3 is TGCGCCAGCAGCTTGGAAGACGGTGTGACCCAGTACTTC. Residues: CASSLEDGVTQYF.

This clonotype was recorded many times. The chain carries TRBV7-8 and TRBJ2-7; D gene ambiguous. CDR1 is SGHVS and CDR2 is FQNEAQ in the germline V gene. The CDR3 length is 12 residues. V lost 2 bases and J lost 2, with 4 bases in between. CDR3 bases: TGTGCCAGCAGCTTAAACCCCTACGAGCAGTACTTC. It specifies CASSLNPYEQYF.

This clonotype occurred many times. The V gene is TRBV29-1, the J gene TRBJ2-5, with D uncertain. The CDR3 length is 17 residues. Germline assignment: CDR1 SQVTM and CDR2 ANQGSEA. The ends were cut back, 6 bases at V and 4 bases at J, with 27 bases in the middle. CDR3 amino acids: CSVRPLGPGRYPETQYF. CDR3 DNA sequence: TGCAGCGTCCGGCCTCTTGGCCCTGGAAGGTACCCAGAGACCCAGTACTTC.

The rearrangement joins TRBV28 to TRBJ2-6, with 7 nucleotides matching TRBD1. Germline V gives CDR1 MDHEN, CDR2 SYDVKM. The J segment lost 4 bases and the V segment lost 10 bases, leaving 4 bases of the junction unmatched. This CDR3 spans 13 amino acids. This CDR3 reads CATATGGANVLTF. Written as DNA, the CDR3 is TGTGCCACCGCGACAGGGGGGGCCAACGTCCTGACTTTC.

V usage is TRBV7-2 and J usage is TRBJ2-3, with 8 nucleotides matching TRBD2. Trimming removed 1 base from V and 2 bases from J; junction bases left unmatched: 2. CDR1 is SGHTA, CDR2 FQGNSA, per germline. The CDR3 spans 15 residues. The CDR3 sequence is CASSLDGRDTDTQYF. CDR3 coding DNA: TGTGCCAGCAGCTTAGACGGGAGGGACACAGATACGCAGTATTTT.

This clonotype was counted many times. V usage is TRBV29-1 and J usage is TRBJ2-3; D gene uncertain. This CDR3 has 15 amino acids. Per germline, CDR1 SQVTM and CDR2 ANQGSEA. V lost 7 bases and J 3 bases, leaving 20 bases between the germline ends. Here the CDR3 DNA reads TGCAGCGCGGTAGCCGGTCTGCAGAAGACAGATACGCAGTATTTT. This codes for CSAVAGLQKTDTQYF.

This clonotype was detected only a few times. The V gene is TRBV18, the J gene TRBJ2-2, with 8 bases aligning to TRBD1. The V gene end was trimmed by 6 bases and the J gene end by 5 bases; junction bases not matched to a gene: 8. The CDR3 length is 15 residues. Germline CDR1 and CDR2: KGHSH and LQKENI. CDR3 sequence (DNA): TGTGCCAGCTCGCGGGGACAGGAGCCTACCGGGGAGCTGTTTTTT. It specifies CASSRGQEPTGELFF.

The chain recombines TRBV7-2 with TRBJ2-5, with a weak D call TRBD2 (6 bases). From germline, CDR1 is SGHTA and CDR2 FQGNSA. This CDR3 spans 15 amino acids. V lost 3 bases to trimming and J lost 1 base, with 12 bases between them. CDR3 nucleotide sequence: TGTGCCAGCAGCTTGGTTGCGGGGATCCAAGAGACCCAGTACTTC. This sequence encodes CASSLVAGIQETQYF.

This clonotype was picked up a small number of times. This chain joins TRBV14 and TRBJ2-7; D ambiguous. The germline V gene has CDR1 SGHDN and CDR2 FVKESK. Trimming cost V 3 bases and J 1 base, with 13 bases left between them. The CDR3 loop spans 15 amino acids. The DNA of the CDR3 is TGTGCCAGCAGCCAGGGAAGATGGGGATCCTACGAGCAGTACTTC. Protein: CASSQGRWGSYEQYF.

V gene TRBV3-1 combines with J gene TRBJ2-1; maybe TRBD2 (7 bases). The CDR3 runs to 14 residues. Germline lookup yields CDR1 LGHDT and CDR2 YNNKEL (reference sequence). V lost 2 bases and J lost 4, with 9 bases in between. The chain's CDR3 is CASSQRGAYNEQFF. As DNA, the CDR3 is TGTGCCAGCAGCCAACGGGGGGCATACAATGAGCAGTTCTTC.

This clonotype has just one count. This chain joins TRBV7-9 and TRBJ1-1; TRBD1 is a possible D gene (6 bases). Per the germline V gene, CDR1 is SEHNR and CDR2 is FQNEAQ (reference sequence). The CDR3 spans 13 residues. Trimming removed 5 bases at V and 7 bases at J, with 14 bases between. The CDR3 nucleotides are TGTGCCAGCAGCCTGGACAGTATCGATGAAGCTTTCTTT. Translating gives CASSLDSIDEAFF.

This clonotype was seen a single time. This sequence may be a read error, since a much larger clone differs from it by one base. This chain links TRBV4-1 with TRBJ1-5, with 9 positions matching TRBD1. This CDR3 has 17 amino acids. Germline loops: CDR1 MGHRA, CDR2 YSYEKL. The CDR3 coding sequence is TGCGCCTGCAGCCAAGGACAGGGGATTAGTGGCAATCAGCCCCAGCATTTT. Protein sequence: CACSQGQGISGNQPQHF.

This clonotype was detected only a few times. The gene calls are TRBV27 and TRBJ1-3; unclear D gene. The germline V and J ends were trimmed by 5 bases and 3 bases, with 11 bases remaining between them. In germline, CDR1 is MNHEY, CDR2 SMNVEV (reference sequence). The CDR3 sequence is 14 residues long. The CDR3 bases are TGTGCCAGCAGTCCCAGTCGTGTTGGAAACACCATATATTTT. Translating it yields CASSPSRVGNTIYF.